The 31 T cell receptor beta chains in this list originate from one sample, sequenced in a study of blood T cell repertoires in COVID-19. Only in-frame clones appear in the TCRdb table, and some are missing; sequencing was by immunoSEQ multiplex PCR. The sample includes over 200,000 clones, roughly nine tenths of them seen just once. Specimen: PBMCs or T cells enriched from blood (not recorded which). These receptors originate from a woman between 50 and 59 years old in a cohort exposed to, infected with or recovered from COVID-19 (not recorded which).

The J gene is TRBJ1-3, the V gene TRBV5-1; no definite D call. V was clipped by 0 bases and J by 0 bases, with 4 bases between them. CDR3 length: 14 residues. Germline V gene data show CDR1 as SGHRS and CDR2 as YFSETQ. CDR3 DNA: TGCGCCAGCAGCTTGGGTAACTCTGGAAACACCATATATTTT. Its translation is CASSLGNSGNTIYF. Filled out from reference TRBV5-1 and TRBJ1-3, the complete variable domain reads KAGVTQTPRYLIKTRGQQVTLSCSPISGHRSVSWYQQTPGQGLQFLFEYFSETQRNKGNFPGRFSGRQFSNSRSEMNVSTLELGDSALYLCASSLGNSGNTIYFGEGSWLTVV.

V is TRBV12-3 or TRBV12-4 and J is TRBJ1-5; D not resolved. The CDR3 runs 12 residues. V was pared by 3 bases and J by 4 bases, with 4 bases between. The CDR3 nucleotides read TGTGCCAGCAGTTTTCATAATCAGCCCCAGCATTTT. It is translated as CASSFHNQPQHF.

The table lists this clone with a count of one. This chain connects TRBV19 to TRBJ1-2; no definite D call. CDR1 and CDR2 from the germline V gene are LNHDA and SQIVND (reference sequence). The CDR3 contains 16 residues. V was trimmed by 5 bases and J by 3 bases, leaving 19 bases between them. CDR3: CASSSTWPDWYYGYTF. CDR3 coding DNA: TGTGCCAGTAGTTCCACGTGGCCAGACTGGTACTATGGCTACACCTTC.

The rearrangement uses TRBV4-2 and TRBJ2-3, with 7 bases that match TRBD2. The CDR3 runs 18 residues. V gave up 0 bases and J gave up 6 bases; unmatched junction bases: 15. CDR1 and CDR2 from the germline V gene are LGHNA and YNFKEQ. CDR3 nucleotides: TGTGCCAGCAGCCAAGATCTTGCTGGCGGGGGAGCCGTTGATACGCAGTATTTT. Translation gives CASSQDLAGGGAVDTQYF.

This chain joins TRBV5-1 and TRBJ2-3; 13 bases are a match to TRBD2. Germline-derived CDR1 and CDR2 are SGHRS and YFSETQ. CDR3 length equals 15 residues. V lost 4 bases, J lost 9 bases, and 8 bases stayed unmatched. The CDR3: CASSMTSGGPNTQYF. The CDR3 DNA is TGCGCCAGCAGCATGACTAGCGGGGGGCCTAACACGCAGTATTTT. The full variable domain, completed using reference TRBV5-1 and TRBJ2-3, is KAGVTQTPRYLIKTRGQQVTLSCSPISGHRSVSWYQQTPGQGLQFLFEYFSETQRNKGNFPGRFSGRQFSNSRSEMNVSTLELGDSALYLCASSMTSGGPNTQYFGPGTRLTVL.

A single count supports this clone. This chain joins TRBV7-2 and TRBJ1-5; no definite D call. CDR3 length: 14 residues. The germline V and J ends were trimmed by 2 bases and 0 bases, with 5 bases remaining between them. Germline CDR1 is SGHTA and CDR2 is FQGNSA. The CDR3 sequence is CASSLLYSNQPQHF. The DNA of the CDR3 is TGTGCCAGCAGCTTACTCTATAGCAATCAGCCCCAGCATTTT.

The gene calls are TRBV11-3 and TRBJ2-5; TRBD1 agrees at 7 bases. This CDR3 contains 14 residues. The V and J ends lost 5 bases and 4 bases, in that order; junction bases with no gene match: 7. Germline CDR1 and CDR2: SGHNT and YENEEA. In DNA, the CDR3 is TGTGCCAGCAGCCAGGGACAGCACACAGAGACCCAGTACTTC. Its protein is CASSQGQHTETQYF.

This clone was detected only once. The chain couples TRBV7-3 to TRBJ1-1; no clear D. Germline loops: CDR1 SGHTA, CDR2 FQGTGA. The V gene lost 4 bases and the J gene lost 10 bases, with 10 bases spanning the gap. This CDR3 spans 11 amino acids. The CDR3 is CASSSGRGAFF. The CDR3 DNA follows: TGTGCCAGCAGCTCCGGACGGGGAGCTTTCTTT.

The table lists this clone with a count of one. The CDR3 nucleotides read TGTGCCAGCAACAAGAATAATCAGCCCCAGCATTTT. It specifies CASNKNNQPQHF. The J gene is TRBJ1-5, the V gene TRBV5-6, with unresolved D. Germline CDR1 is SGHDT and CDR2 is YYEEEE. CDR3 size: 12 residues. V lost 6 bases and J lost 4, with 8 bases in between.

The CDR3 nucleotides are TGCAGCGCCCAACACCGGACAGGGGAAAACACTGAAGCTTTCTTT. Its translation is CSAQHRTGENTEAFF. J is TRBJ1-1 and V is TRBV29-1; 9 bases are shared with TRBD1. Germline V gives CDR1 SQVTM, CDR2 ANQGSEA. The ends lost 7 bases at V and 2 bases at J; junction bases unmatched: 11. This CDR3 has 15 amino acids.

This rearrangement joins TRBV18 to TRBJ2-1; D uncertain. V lost 0 bases and J lost 2, with 5 bases in between. Germline V gene data show CDR1 as KGHSH and CDR2 as LQKENI. This CDR3 contains 14 residues. The CDR3 protein is CASSPPTAYNEQFF. The CDR3 coding sequence is TGTGCCAGCTCACCACCTACAGCCTACAATGAGCAGTTCTTC.

The chain uses TRBV7-2 and TRBJ2-3, with D possibly being TRBD1 (5 bases). This CDR3 spans 12 amino acids. Between the trimmed V and J ends, which lost 6 bases and 3 bases, there was a span of 7 bases. CDR1 is SGHTA, CDR2 FQGNSA, per germline. CDR3 amino acids: CASRDNTDTQYF. For the CDR3, the DNA is TGTGCCAGCAGGGACAATACAGATACGCAGTATTTT.

This clone was seen more than once but under ten times. The rearrangement uses TRBV6-5 and TRBJ1-6; weak D call: TRBD1 (5 bases). The V and J ends lost 10 bases and 3 bases respectively, with 13 bases between them. The V gene's germline CDR1 is MNHEY and CDR2 SVGAGI. The CDR3 extends over 14 amino acids. The CDR3 reads CATSDTDYNSPLHF. In DNA, the CDR3 is TGTGCCACGTCGGACACGGACTATAATTCACCCCTCCACTTT.

The CDR3: CASSFERSQGNNYGYTF. CDR3 bases: TGCGCCAGCAGCTTTGAACGATCTCAGGGGAATAACTATGGCTACACCTTC. The chain combines TRBV5-1 with TRBJ1-2; D perhaps matches TRBD1 (6 bases). The CDR3 length is 17 residues. The germline gives CDR1 SGHRS, CDR2 YFSETQ. V was pared by 2 bases and J by 1 base, with 18 bases between.

J is TRBJ2-3 and V is TRBV28, with D perhaps TRBD1 (6 bases). Germline values: CDR1 MDHEN, CDR2 SYDVKM. The CDR3 length is 14 residues. With 6 bases removed from V and 1 base from J, the gap between germline ends came to 11 bases. The CDR3 DNA follows: TGTGCCAGCAGGTCGGGGACACGCACAGATACGCAGTATTTT. It yields the protein CASRSGTRTDTQYF.

This chain joins TRBV7-8 and TRBJ2-1; 9 bases align to TRBD2. Germline assignment: CDR1 SGHVS and CDR2 FQNEAQ. The CDR3 is made up of 18 amino acids. Trimming took 1 base from V and 9 from J; bases not matched to a gene: 16. This chain's CDR3 is CASSLELGGGAVLFEQFF. CDR3 in DNA: TGTGCCAGCAGCTTAGAATTGGGCGGGGGGGCCGTCTTGTTTGAGCAGTTCTTC.

As DNA, the CDR3 is TGTGCCAGCACCAAGGGACTAGCGGGGGGTACAGATACGCAGTATTTT. It specifies CASTKGLAGGTDTQYF. The chain joins TRBV5-8 to TRBJ2-3; 15 bases agree with TRBD2. The V and J ends lost 6 bases and 3 bases, in that order; junction bases with no gene match: 5. Germline V gene sequence: CDR1 SGHTS, CDR2 YDEGEE. The CDR3 spans 16 residues.

This clone appeared a few times. V gene TRBV5-4 combines with J gene TRBJ1-2, with D uncertain. The V and J ends lost 0 bases and 8 bases respectively, with 14 bases between them. The length of the CDR3 is 14 residues. The germline CDR1 and CDR2 sequences are SGHNT and YYREEE (reference sequence). CDR3 loop: CASSLEGGNRGYTF. The CDR3 DNA sequence: TGTGCCAGCAGCTTGGAGGGCGGGAATCGGGGCTACACCTTC.

The rearrangement uses TRBV4-1 and TRBJ1-3, with a weak D call TRBD1 (6 bases). CDR1 is MGHRA, CDR2 YSYEKL, per germline. CDR3 length: 15 amino acids. Trimming removed 2 bases at V and 2 bases at J, with 10 bases between. DNA of the CDR3: TGCGCCAGCAGCCAACCAAGGACAGCTGGAAACACCATATATTTT. This encodes CASSQPRTAGNTIYF.

V and J are TRBV7-9 and TRBJ1-1, with D uncertain. Germline CDR1 reads SEHNR; CDR2 reads FQNEAQ (reference sequence). Trimming cost V 2 bases and J 1 base, with 8 bases left between them. The CDR3 has 14 amino acids. CDR3 in DNA: TGTGCCAGCAGCTTATACGGGAGGAACACTGAAGCTTTCTTT. As protein: CASSLYGRNTEAFF.

V usage is TRBV28 and J usage is TRBJ1-2; TRBD1 agrees at 8 bases. With 7 bases clipped from V and 4 bases from J, the junction kept 8 bases outside the gene matches. This CDR3 region has 14 residues. CDR1 MDHEN and CDR2 SYDVKM come from the germline V gene. The CDR3 here is CASTQGARVYGYTF. The CDR3 DNA reads TGTGCCAGCACTCAGGGGGCGCGAGTCTATGGCTACACCTTC.

The rearrangement joins TRBV12-3 or TRBV12-4 to TRBJ1-2, with 7 bases that match TRBD1. The J segment lost 11 bases and the V segment lost 4 bases, leaving 4 bases of the junction unmatched. This CDR3 comprises 11 residues. The CDR3: CASSSGQAYTF. DNA for the CDR3: TGTGCCAGCAGTTCTGGACAGGCTTACACCTTC.

The rearrangement uses TRBV3-1 (or the pseudogene TRBV3-2) and TRBJ2-5, with D possibly TRBD1 on 5 matching bases. Germline V CDR1 and CDR2: LGHDT, YNNKEL (reference sequence). Trimming cost V 4 bases and J 12 bases, with 15 bases left between them. The CDR3 spans 12 residues. The CDR3 region has the DNA TGTGCCAGCAGCCCTTCCGACAGATCGGAGTACTTC. This gives the protein CASSPSDRSEYF.

V gene TRBV29-1 combines with J gene TRBJ2-5; 10 bases are shared with TRBD2. The CDR3 runs 12 residues. J gave up 10 bases and V 8 bases, and 10 bases lay outside the gene matches. Per the germline V gene, CDR1 is SQVTM and CDR2 is ANQGSEA. CDR3 region: CSYSGGAFIQYF. As DNA, the CDR3 is TGCAGCTACAGCGGGGGGGCTTTTATCCAGTACTTC.

The rearrangement links TRBV7-2 to TRBJ1-1; 8 bases map to TRBD1. The junction had 6 bases not matched to a gene; V was cut back by 4 bases and J by 2 bases. The CDR3 loop spans 15 amino acids. The germline gives CDR1 SGHTA, CDR2 FQGNSA. DNA of the CDR3: TGTGCCAGCAGCTCGACAGGGGCCACAAACACTGAAGCTTTCTTT. Residues: CASSSTGATNTEAFF.

This chain connects TRBV18 to TRBJ1-4, with 12 bases matching TRBD1. The CDR3 runs to 16 residues. After removal of 4 bases from V and 6 bases from J, the junction contained 6 bases not matched to a gene. Germline V gene sequence: CDR1 KGHSH, CDR2 LQKENI. CDR3 bases: TGTGCCAGCTCACTAGGGACAGGGGGCCAGTATGAAAAACTGTTTTTT. Translation: CASSLGTGGQYEKLFF.

This sequence joins TRBV5-5 and TRBJ1-1, with a possible D match to TRBD1 (5 bases). Looked up from germline, CDR1 is SGHKS and CDR2 is YYEKEE (reference sequence). Trimming stripped 1 base from V and 1 base from J, with 14 bases between. The CDR3 covers 16 residues. The CDR3 loop is CASSLFPGTSNTEAFF. Written as DNA, the CDR3 is TGTGCCAGCAGCTTGTTCCCCGGGACTTCGAACACTGAAGCTTTCTTT.

The rearrangement uses TRBV6-5 and TRBJ1-1; D unresolved. This CDR3 contains 13 residues. The V gene's germline CDR1 is MNHEY and CDR2 SVGAGI. V was clipped by 0 bases and J by 8 bases, with 10 bases between them. The CDR3 loop reads CASSYSSRMEAFF. The CDR3 DNA is TGTGCCAGCAGTTACTCAAGCAGGATGGAAGCTTTCTTT.

This chain uses TRBV30 with TRBJ1-2; 9 bases fit TRBD1. Unmatched junction bases numbered 5, after V lost 2 bases and J lost 1 base. The germline V gene has CDR1 GTSNPN and CDR2 SVGIG (reference sequence). The length of the CDR3 is 15 residues. The CDR3 DNA reads TGTGCCTGGAGTTCCGGGACAGGGCGTAACTATGGCTACACCTTC. It codes for CAWSSGTGRNYGYTF.

This chain uses TRBV21-1 with TRBJ1-1. TRBV21-1 has pseudogene status. The CDR3 totals 9 residues. CDR3 sequence reads: CASRGEAFF. The CDR3 nucleotides are TGTGCCAGCCGAGGAGAAGCTTTCTTT.

The chain employs TRBV11-2 and TRBJ1-3; D is uncertain. The germline V gene has CDR1 SGHAT and CDR2 FQNNGV. Deletions cut 5 bases from V and 2 bases from J, with 4 bases between. CDR3 length: 12 residues. The CDR3: CASSPTGNTIYF. The CDR3 region has the DNA TGTGCCAGCAGCCCCACTGGAAACACCATATATTTT.